The rows below give T cell receptor beta chains drawn from one sample of a study of cytomegalovirus exposure and HLA in healthy donors. The method was immunoSEQ multiplex PCR; TCRdb's version includes in-frame clones alone and lacks a portion of them. In the table there are 170,000 or so clones, roughly four fifths of which are singletons. Sequenced: PBMCs. The source is a man aged 50 to 60 in good health and CMV-seronegative. Each CDR3 is given with its conserved first and last residue. A D gene is named only where the DNA matches it firmly. Expanded clones are given a class, and other clones once, few, many or no size at all.

j_call d_call v_call clone_size cdr3_aa cdr3_nt
TRBJ2-7 TRBD2 TRBV7-7 . CASSSGTSGGEEQYF TGTGCTAGCAGCTCCGGGACTAGCGGGGGGGAGGAGCAGTACTTC
TRBJ2-3 TRBD2 TRBV9 once CASSGPIAGLSDTQYF TGTGCCAGCAGCGGCCCGATAGCGGGATTGTCCGATACGCAGTATTTT
TRBJ2-5 . TRBV7-2 . CASSLQGGQETQYF TGTGCCAGCAGTCTCCAGGGGGGACAAGAGACCCAGTACTTC
TRBJ1-1 . TRBV10-3 . CAISPTGGFNTEAFF TGTGCCATCAGCCCGACGGGGGGGTTTAACACTGAAGCTTTCTTT
TRBJ2-1 . TRBV7-5 . CARSSVQWHRDHNEQFF TGTGCCAGAAGCTCCGTACAATGGCACAGGGACCACAATGAGCAGTTCTTC
TRBJ2-1 . TRBV20-1 . CSRPGNNEQFF TGCAGCCGACCAGGCAACAATGAGCAGTTCTTC
TRBJ1-4 . TRBV5-4 . CASSPSSGGEKLFF TGTGCCAGCAGCCCGTCCTCAGGCGGGGAAAAACTGTTTTTT
TRBJ2-2 . TRBV7-8 once CASSPVWEAGELFF TGTGCCAGCAGCCCCGTCTGGGAGGCCGGGGAGCTGTTTTTT
TRBJ1-2 . TRBV6-4 . CATRESWGYTF TGTGCCACCAGGGAGAGCTGGGGCTACACCTTC
TRBJ1-4 TRBD1 TRBV5-1 . CASSPGTGGANEKLFF TGCGCCAGCAGCCCCGGGACAGGGGGCGCTAATGAAAAACTGTTTTTT
TRBJ1-1 . TRBV5-4 . CASSLERGITEAFF TGTGCCAGCAGCTTGGAGCGGGGGATCACTGAAGCTTTCTTT
TRBJ2-3 TRBD2 TRBV9 . CASSVGTSGLDTQYF TGTGCCAGCAGCGTCGGGACTAGCGGGTTGGATACGCAGTATTTT
TRBJ2-5 TRBD2 TRBV7-2 . CASSLDRPGGTQYF TGTGCCAGCAGCTTGGACCGCCCGGGAGGGACCCAGTACTTC
TRBJ1-1 TRBD1 TRBV27 . CASRRTGQNTEAFF TGTGCCAGCAGACGGACAGGGCAGAACACTGAAGCTTTCTTT
TRBJ2-7 . TRBV30 . CAAYSRHEQYF TGTGCCGCGTATAGCCGCCACGAGCAGTACTTC
TRBJ2-7 . TRBV11-1 . CASSDSGPTYEQYF TGTGCCAGCAGCGACAGTGGCCCGACCTACGAGCAGTACTTC
TRBJ1-2 . TRBV2 . CASSEQGLYGYTF TGTGCCAGCAGTGAACAGGGGCTCTATGGCTACACCTTC
TRBJ1-5 . TRBV28 few CASSTTRLPQHF TGTGCCAGCAGCACTACCCGACTACCCCAGCATTTT
TRBJ2-7 TRBD1 TRBV6-1 . CASSGTGQTYEQYF TGTGCCAGCAGTGGGACAGGGCAGACCTACGAGCAGTACTTC
TRBJ1-2 TRBD1 TRBV2 few CASRGQLNYGYTF TGTGCCAGCAGGGGACAGCTTAACTATGGCTACACCTTC
TRBJ2-6 . TRBV9 few CASSVVQGGGANVLTF TGTGCCAGCAGCGTAGTACAAGGGGGTGGGGCCAACGTCCTGACTTTC
TRBJ2-7 . TRBV6-1 . CASSGLAGSYEQYF TGTGCCAGCAGTGGACTGGCGGGCTCCTACGAGCAGTACTTC
TRBJ2-2 . TRBV11-2 . CASSSRRGELFF TGTGCCAGCAGCTCCCGGAGGGGGGAGCTGTTTTTT
TRBJ2-1 TRBD1 TRBV28 . CASQGIGQGIPYNEQFF TGTGCCAGCCAAGGGATCGGACAGGGGATCCCCTACAATGAGCAGTTCTTC
TRBJ1-1 TRBD1 TRBV7-6 . CASSLGQGAEAFF TGTGCCAGCAGCTTAGGACAGGGGGCTGAAGCTTTCTTT
TRBJ1-5 . TRBV6-5 few CASSSVAGGQPQHF TGTGCCAGCAGTTCCGTGGCGGGCGGGCAGCCCCAGCATTTT
TRBJ2-7 TRBD1 TRBV10-3 . CASAGGTYEQYF TGTGCTTCGGCAGGGGGCACCTACGAGCAGTACTTC
TRBJ1-4 . TRBV30 few CAWSVLQGANEKLFF TGTGCCTGGAGTGTACTGCAGGGTGCTAATGAAAAACTGTTTTTT
TRBJ1-4 . TRBV29-1 . CSVATSGSGNEKLFF TGCAGCGTTGCCACTAGCGGCAGCGGTAATGAAAAACTGTTTTTT
TRBJ2-2 . TRBV7-9 . CASSLFRGSRAVTGELFF TGTGCCAGCAGCTTATTCCGCGGCAGCAGGGCGGTTACCGGGGAGCTGTTTTTT
TRBJ1-2 TRBD1 TRBV27 . CASSTGGLGYTF TGTGCCAGCAGTACAGGGGGCCTCGGCTACACCTTC
TRBJ1-2 . TRBV4-3 . CASSQDSGGDGYTF TGCGCCAGCAGCCAAGATTCGGGGGGGGATGGCTACACCTTC
TRBJ2-2 . TRBV21-1 . CASSKAGLHTGELFF TGTGCCAGCAGCAAAGCGGGACTTCACACCGGGGAGCTGTTTTTT
TRBJ1-4 . TRBV18 . CASSPPDAGTTNEKLFF TGTGCCAGCTCACCACCGGATGCGGGAACAACTAATGAAAAACTGTTTTTT
TRBJ2-7 . TRBV18 . CASPKGGQTRPYEQYF TGTGCCAGCCCAAAGGGGGGGCAGACGAGACCCTACGAGCAGTACTTC
TRBJ1-4 . TRBV20-1 . CSALRVEKLFF TGCAGTGCTCTAAGAGTTGAAAAACTGTTTTTT
TRBJ1-6 TRBD1 TRBV5-1 once CASSFSEGQGREPLHF TGCGCCAGCAGCTTCTCCGAGGGACAGGGGCGCGAGCCCCTCCACTTT
TRBJ2-1 TRBD2 TRBV4-3 . CASSLGLVVYNEQFF TGCGCCAGCAGCCTGGGACTAGTAGTCTACAATGAGCAGTTCTTC
TRBJ2-1 . TRBV14 . CASSQGRSRSYNEQFF TGTGCCAGCAGCCAAGGTCGGTCGCGGTCCTACAATGAGCAGTTCTTC
TRBJ1-2 TRBD1 TRBV5-6 once CASSPRDRRLTDGYTF TGTGCCAGCAGCCCGAGGGACAGGCGTTTAACGGATGGCTACACCTTC
TRBJ1-5 . TRBV28 . CASSFGGGSEPQHF TGTGCCAGCAGTTTTGGGGGGGGCTCGGAGCCCCAGCATTTT
TRBJ1-2 . TRBV6-5 . CASSSARVYGYTF TGTGCCAGCAGCTCGGCCAGGGTGTATGGCTACACCTTC
TRBJ2-5 TRBD2 TRBV28 . CASSSPGLVQETQYF TGTGCCAGCAGTTCGCCGGGACTAGTCCAAGAGACCCAGTACTTC
TRBJ2-2 . TRBV19 . CASTDRSGSYTGELFF TGTGCCAGTACTGACCGCAGCGGGTCCTACACCGGGGAGCTGTTTTTT
TRBJ1-2 TRBD1 TRBV5-5 . CASSLDGTGLGYGYTF TGTGCCAGCAGCTTGGATGGGACAGGGTTGGGCTATGGCTACACCTTC
TRBJ2-2 TRBD2 TRBV6-5 . CASSSLAGPGELFF TGTGCCAGCAGTTCACTAGCGGGGCCCGGGGAGCTGTTTTTT
TRBJ1-4 TRBD1 TRBV10-3 . CAISEFDRGNEKLFF TGTGCCATCAGTGAATTCGACAGGGGCAATGAAAAACTGTTTTTT
TRBJ2-7 . TRBV4-3 few CASSQGLAGGGSYEQYF TGCGCCAGCAGCCAAGGGTTAGCCGGCGGCGGGTCCTACGAGCAGTACTTC